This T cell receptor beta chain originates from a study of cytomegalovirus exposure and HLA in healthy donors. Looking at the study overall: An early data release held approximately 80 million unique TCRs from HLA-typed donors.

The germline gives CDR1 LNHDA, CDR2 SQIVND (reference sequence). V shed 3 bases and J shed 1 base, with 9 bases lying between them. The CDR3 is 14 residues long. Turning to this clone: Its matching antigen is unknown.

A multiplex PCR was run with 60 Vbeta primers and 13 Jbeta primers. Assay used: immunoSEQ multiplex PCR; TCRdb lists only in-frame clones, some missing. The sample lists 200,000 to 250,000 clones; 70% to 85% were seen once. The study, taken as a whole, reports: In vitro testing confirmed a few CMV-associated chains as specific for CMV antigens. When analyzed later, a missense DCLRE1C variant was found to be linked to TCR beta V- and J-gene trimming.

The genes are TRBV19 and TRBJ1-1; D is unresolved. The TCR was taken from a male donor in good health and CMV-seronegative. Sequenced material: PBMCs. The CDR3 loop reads CASSIMSGNTEAFF. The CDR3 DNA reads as TGTGCCAGTAGTATCATGTCCGGGAACACTGAAGCTTTCTTT.